The present T cell receptor (beta chain) was sequenced within a study of CD8 T cells in Susac syndrome. CD8+ and CD4+ T cells from blood underwent TCR beta sequencing, which was carried out in a high-throughput format. TEMRA cells underwent FACS enrichment and CD8+ and CD4+ T cells underwent negative isolation. The junction had 7 bases not matched to a gene; V was cut back by 2 bases and J by 4 bases. The CDR3 has 16 residues. Per the germline V gene, CDR1 is SGHVS and CDR2 is FQNEAQ. With random hexamers, reverse transcription was performed on about 0.45 to 1 ug of RNA. Each CDR3 protein gets one entry after TCRdb re-called the immunoSEQ multiplex PCR reads with MiXCR. The data contain about 120,000 distinct CDR3 sequences, over 95% of them singletons.

This chain connects TRBV7-8 to TRBJ2-7, with 11 bases that match TRBD2. This sequence originates from a human donor with Susac syndrome. The sample taken for sequencing was CD4+ T cells from PBMCs. CDR3 in DNA: TGTGCCAGCAGCTTACGGCTTTTAGCGGGAGGGTACGAGCAGTACTTC. Translating gives CASSLRLLAGGYEQYF.